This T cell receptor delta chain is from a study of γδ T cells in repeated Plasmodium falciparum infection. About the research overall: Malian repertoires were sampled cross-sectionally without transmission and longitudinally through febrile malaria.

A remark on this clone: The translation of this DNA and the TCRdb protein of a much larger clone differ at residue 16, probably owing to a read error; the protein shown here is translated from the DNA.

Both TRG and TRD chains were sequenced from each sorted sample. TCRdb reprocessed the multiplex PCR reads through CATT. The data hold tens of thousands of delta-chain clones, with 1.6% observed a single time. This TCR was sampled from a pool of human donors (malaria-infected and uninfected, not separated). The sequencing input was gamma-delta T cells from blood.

This CDR3 is CALGEDPTLVLGDISCGALTAQLFF. The CDR3 DNA sequence: TGTGCTCTTGGGGAAGATCCTACGCTCGTACTGGGGGATATTTCATGTGGGGCTTTGACAGCACAACTCTTCTTT. The gene calls are TRDV1 and TRDJ2; 11 positions match TRDD3. The CDR3 is 25 amino acids. The V and J ends lost 2 bases and 0 bases, in that order; junction bases with no gene match: 26. Germline V lookup: CDR1 TSWWSYY, CDR2 QGS.